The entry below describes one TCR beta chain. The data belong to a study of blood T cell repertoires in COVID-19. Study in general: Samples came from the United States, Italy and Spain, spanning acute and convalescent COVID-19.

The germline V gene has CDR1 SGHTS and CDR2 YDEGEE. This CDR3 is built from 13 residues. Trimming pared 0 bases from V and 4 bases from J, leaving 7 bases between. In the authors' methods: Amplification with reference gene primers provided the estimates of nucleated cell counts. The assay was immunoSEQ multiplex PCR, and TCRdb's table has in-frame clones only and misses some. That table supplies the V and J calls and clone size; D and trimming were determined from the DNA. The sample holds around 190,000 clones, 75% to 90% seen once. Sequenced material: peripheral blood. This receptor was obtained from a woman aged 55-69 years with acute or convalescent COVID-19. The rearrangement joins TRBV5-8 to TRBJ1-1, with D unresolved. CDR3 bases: TGTGCCAGCAGCTTGGAGTTACTCACTGAAGCTTTCTTT. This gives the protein CASSLELLTEAFF.